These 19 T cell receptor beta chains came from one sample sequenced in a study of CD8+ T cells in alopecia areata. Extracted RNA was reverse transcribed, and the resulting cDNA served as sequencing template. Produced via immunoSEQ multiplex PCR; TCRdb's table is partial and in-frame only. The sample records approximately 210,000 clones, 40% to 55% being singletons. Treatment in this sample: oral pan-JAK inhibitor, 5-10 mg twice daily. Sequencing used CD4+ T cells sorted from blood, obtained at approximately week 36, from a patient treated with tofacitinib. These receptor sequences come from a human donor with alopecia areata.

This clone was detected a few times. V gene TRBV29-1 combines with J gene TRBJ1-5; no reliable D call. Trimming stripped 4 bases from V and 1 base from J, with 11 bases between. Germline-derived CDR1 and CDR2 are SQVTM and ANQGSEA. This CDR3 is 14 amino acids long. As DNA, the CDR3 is TGCAGCGTTGCGGCGTATGGGAGCAATCAGCCCCAGCATTTT. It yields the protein CSVAAYGSNQPQHF. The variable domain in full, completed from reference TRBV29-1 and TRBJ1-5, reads SAVISQKPSRDICQRGTSLTIQCQVDSQVTMMFWYRQQPGQSLTLIATANQGSEATYESGFVIDKFPISRPNLTFSTLTVSNMSPEDSSIYLCSVAAYGSNQPQHFGDGTRLSIL.

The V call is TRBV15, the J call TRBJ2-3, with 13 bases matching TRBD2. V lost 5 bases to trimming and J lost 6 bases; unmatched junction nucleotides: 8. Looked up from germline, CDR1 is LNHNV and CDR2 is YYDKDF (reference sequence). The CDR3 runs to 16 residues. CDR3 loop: CATSPGTSGITDTQYF. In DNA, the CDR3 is TGTGCCACCAGCCCCGGGACTAGCGGGATCACCGATACGCAGTATTTT.

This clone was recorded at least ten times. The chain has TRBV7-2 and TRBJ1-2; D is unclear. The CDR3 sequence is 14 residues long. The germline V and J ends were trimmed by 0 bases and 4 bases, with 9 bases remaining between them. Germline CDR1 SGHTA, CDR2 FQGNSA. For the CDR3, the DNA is TGTGCCAGCAGCTTAGCGCTTACAGCCTATGGCTACACCTTC. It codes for CASSLALTAYGYTF.

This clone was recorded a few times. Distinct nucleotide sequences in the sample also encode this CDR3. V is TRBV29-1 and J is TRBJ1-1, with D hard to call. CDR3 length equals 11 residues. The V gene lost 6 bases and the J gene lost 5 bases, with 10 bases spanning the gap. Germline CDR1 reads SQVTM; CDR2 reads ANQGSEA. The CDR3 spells CSVGGSTEAFF. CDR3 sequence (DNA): TGCAGCGTAGGAGGATCGACTGAAGCTTTCTTT.

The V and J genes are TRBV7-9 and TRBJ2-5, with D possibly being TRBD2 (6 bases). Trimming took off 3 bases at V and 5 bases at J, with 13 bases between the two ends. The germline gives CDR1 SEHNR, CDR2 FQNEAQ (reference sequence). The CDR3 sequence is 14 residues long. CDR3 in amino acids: CASSFRRELETQYF. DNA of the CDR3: TGTGCCAGCAGCTTTCGCCGGGAGCTTGAGACCCAGTACTTC.

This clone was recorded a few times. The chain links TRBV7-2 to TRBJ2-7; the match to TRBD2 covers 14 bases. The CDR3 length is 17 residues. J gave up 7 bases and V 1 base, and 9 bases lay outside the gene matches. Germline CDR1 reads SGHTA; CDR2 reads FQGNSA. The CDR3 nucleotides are TGTGCCAGCAGCTTAGGGGGACTAGCGGGAGAAGGGGTTGAGCAGTACTTC. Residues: CASSLGGLAGEGVEQYF.

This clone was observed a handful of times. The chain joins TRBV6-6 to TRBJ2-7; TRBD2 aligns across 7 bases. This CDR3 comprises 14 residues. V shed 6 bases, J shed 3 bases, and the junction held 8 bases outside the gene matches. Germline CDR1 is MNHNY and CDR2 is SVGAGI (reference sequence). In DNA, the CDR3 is TGTGCCAGCAGCCGATCGACTAGCCGCTACGAGCAGTACTTC. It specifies CASSRSTSRYEQYF.

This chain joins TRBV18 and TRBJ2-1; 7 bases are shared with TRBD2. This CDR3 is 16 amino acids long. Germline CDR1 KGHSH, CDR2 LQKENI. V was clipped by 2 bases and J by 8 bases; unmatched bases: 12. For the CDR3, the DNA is TGTGCCAGCTCACCAAAAGGGGCGGGAGCAAAGGATGAGCAGTTCTTC. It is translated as CASSPKGAGAKDEQFF.

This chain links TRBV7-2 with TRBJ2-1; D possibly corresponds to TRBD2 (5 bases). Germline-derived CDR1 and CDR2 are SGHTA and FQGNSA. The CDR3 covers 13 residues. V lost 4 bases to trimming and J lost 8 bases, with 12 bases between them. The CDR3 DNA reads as TGTGCCAGCAGCTCTTCTAGCAGCCATGAGCAGTTCTTC. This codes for CASSSSSSHEQFF.

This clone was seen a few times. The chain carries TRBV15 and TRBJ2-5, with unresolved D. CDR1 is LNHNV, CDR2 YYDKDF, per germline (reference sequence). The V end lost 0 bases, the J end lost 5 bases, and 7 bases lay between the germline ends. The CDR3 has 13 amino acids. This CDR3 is CATSRDLSETQYF. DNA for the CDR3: TGTGCCACCAGCAGAGATTTGAGTGAGACCCAGTACTTC.

CDR3 amino acids: CSVVRNTEAFF. The CDR3 DNA is TGCAGCGTTGTTAGGAACACTGAAGCTTTCTTT. The gene calls are TRBV29-1 and TRBJ1-1, with no clear D. This CDR3 contains 11 residues. Trimming left V 4 bases short and J 1 base short, with 4 bases between. The V gene's germline CDR1 is SQVTM and CDR2 ANQGSEA.

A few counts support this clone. CDR3 amino acids: CSVEGQGEKLFF. CDR3 coding DNA: TGCAGCGTTGAAGGACAGGGGGAAAAACTGTTTTTT. The genes are TRBV29-1 and TRBJ1-4; 8 bases align to TRBD1. Trimming at V came to 1 base and at J to 8 bases, leaving 0 bases not matched to a gene. Germline loops: CDR1 SQVTM, CDR2 ANQGSEA. The CDR3 loop spans 12 amino acids.

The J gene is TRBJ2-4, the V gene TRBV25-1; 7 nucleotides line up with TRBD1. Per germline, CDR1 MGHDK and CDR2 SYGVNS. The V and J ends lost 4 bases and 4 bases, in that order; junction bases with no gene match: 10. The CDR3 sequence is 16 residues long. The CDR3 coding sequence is TGTGCCAGCAGTGGGCCGACAGGGAGAGGGAAAAACATTCAGTACTTC. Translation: CASSGPTGRGKNIQYF. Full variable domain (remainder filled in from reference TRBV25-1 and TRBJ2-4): EADIYQTPRYLVIGTGKKITLECSQTMGHDKMYWYQQDPGMELHLIHYSYGVNSTEKGDLSSESTVSRIRTEHFPLTLESARPSHTSQYLCASSGPTGRGKNIQYFGAGTRLSVL.

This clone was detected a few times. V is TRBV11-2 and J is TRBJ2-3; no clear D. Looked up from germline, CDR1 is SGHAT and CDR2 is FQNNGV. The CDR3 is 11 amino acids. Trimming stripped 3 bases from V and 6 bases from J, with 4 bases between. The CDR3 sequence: CASSFLDTQYF. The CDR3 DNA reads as TGTGCCAGCAGCTTTCTGGATACGCAGTATTTT.

The CDR3: CASSPARLGDTQYF. CDR3 DNA: TGTGCCAGCAGCCCAGCACGGTTAGGAGATACGCAGTATTTT. The chain is built from TRBV7-3 and TRBJ2-3; D ambiguous. There are 14 residues in the CDR3. CDR1 is SGHTA, CDR2 FQGTGA, per germline. V dropped 5 bases and J dropped 5 bases, with 14 bases sitting between them.

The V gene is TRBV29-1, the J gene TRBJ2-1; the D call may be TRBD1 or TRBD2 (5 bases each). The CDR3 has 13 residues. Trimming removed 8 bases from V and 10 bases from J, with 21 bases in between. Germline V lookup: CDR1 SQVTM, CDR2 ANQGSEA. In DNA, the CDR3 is TGCAGCCCACCGCCGGGGCAGAGTTGGGAGCAGTTCTTC. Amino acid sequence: CSPPPGQSWEQFF.

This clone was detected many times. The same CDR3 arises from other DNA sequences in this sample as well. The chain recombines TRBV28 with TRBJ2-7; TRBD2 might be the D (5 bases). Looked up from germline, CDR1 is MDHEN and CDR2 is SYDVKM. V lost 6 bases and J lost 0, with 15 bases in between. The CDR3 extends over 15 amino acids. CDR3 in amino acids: CASSLTPRGSYEQYF. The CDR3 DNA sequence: TGTGCCAGCAGCCTGACACCCCGGGGCTCCTACGAGCAGTACTTC.

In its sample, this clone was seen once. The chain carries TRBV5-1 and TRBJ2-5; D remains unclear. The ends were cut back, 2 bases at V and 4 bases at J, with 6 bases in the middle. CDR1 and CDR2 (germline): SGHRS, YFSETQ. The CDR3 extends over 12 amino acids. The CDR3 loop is CASSLDVETQYF. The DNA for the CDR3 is TGCGCCAGCAGCTTAGACGTAGAGACCCAGTACTTC.

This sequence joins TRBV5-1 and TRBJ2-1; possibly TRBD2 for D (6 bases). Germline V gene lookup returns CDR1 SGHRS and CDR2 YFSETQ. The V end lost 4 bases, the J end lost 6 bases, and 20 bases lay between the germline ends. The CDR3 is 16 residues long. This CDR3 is CASSGDRLGVGNEQFF. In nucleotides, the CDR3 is TGCGCCAGCAGCGGGGACCGACTAGGAGTGGGCAATGAGCAGTTCTTC.